The present TCR beta chain was sequenced within a study of kidney transplant recipient with SARS-CoV-2 infection. TCRdb redid the calling of the reads with MiXCR, one entry per CDR3 protein. Here the sample spans under 250,000 distinct CDR3 sequences, under 30% being singletons. This clonotype appeared a single time. Material: a blood sample, obtained at baseline and around day 120 from a kidney transplant recipient. The sequence derives from a young adult male patient who had COVID-19 and was a kidney transplant recipient. The graft donor may have given rise to some T cells.

The CDR3 spells CASSLNLKAGNTHGYTF. The CDR3 bases are TGTGCCAGCAGCTTAAATCTTAAGGCTGGAAATACCCATGGCTACACCTTC. The chain combines TRBV11-1 with TRBJ1-2; D not resolved. Germline V CDR1 and CDR2: SGHAT, FQDESV (reference sequence). The CDR3 has 17 amino acids. V lost 2 bases to trimming and J lost 6 bases, with 22 bases between them.